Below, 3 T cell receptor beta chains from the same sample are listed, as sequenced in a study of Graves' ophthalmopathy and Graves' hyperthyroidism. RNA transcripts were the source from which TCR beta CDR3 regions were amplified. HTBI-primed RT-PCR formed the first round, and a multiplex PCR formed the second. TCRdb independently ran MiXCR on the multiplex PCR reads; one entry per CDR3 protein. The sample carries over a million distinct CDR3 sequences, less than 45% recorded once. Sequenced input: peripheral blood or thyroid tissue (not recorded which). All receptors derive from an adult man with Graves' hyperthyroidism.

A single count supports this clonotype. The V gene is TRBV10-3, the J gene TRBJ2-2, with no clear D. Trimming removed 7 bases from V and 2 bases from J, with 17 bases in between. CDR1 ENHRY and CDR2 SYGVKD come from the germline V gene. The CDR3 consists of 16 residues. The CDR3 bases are TGTGCCATCAAGGAGACCAGCTCTGGAAACACCGGGGAGCTGTTTTTT. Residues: CAIKETSSGNTGELFF.

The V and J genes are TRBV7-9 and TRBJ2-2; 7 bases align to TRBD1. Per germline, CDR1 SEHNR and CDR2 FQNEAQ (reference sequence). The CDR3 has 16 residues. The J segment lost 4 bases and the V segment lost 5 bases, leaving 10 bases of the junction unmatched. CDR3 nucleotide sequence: TGTGCCAGCAGCCTCCGACAGGGTCAAGTCACCGGGGAGCTGTTTTTT. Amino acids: CASSLRQGQVTGELFF.

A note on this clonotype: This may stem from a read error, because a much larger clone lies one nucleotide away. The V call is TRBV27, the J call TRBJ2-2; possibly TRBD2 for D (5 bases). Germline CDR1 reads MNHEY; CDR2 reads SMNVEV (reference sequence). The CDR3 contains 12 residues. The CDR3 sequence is CASSRPAGELLF. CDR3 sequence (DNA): TGTGCCAGCAGTCGTCCGGCCGGGGAGCTGCTTTTT.